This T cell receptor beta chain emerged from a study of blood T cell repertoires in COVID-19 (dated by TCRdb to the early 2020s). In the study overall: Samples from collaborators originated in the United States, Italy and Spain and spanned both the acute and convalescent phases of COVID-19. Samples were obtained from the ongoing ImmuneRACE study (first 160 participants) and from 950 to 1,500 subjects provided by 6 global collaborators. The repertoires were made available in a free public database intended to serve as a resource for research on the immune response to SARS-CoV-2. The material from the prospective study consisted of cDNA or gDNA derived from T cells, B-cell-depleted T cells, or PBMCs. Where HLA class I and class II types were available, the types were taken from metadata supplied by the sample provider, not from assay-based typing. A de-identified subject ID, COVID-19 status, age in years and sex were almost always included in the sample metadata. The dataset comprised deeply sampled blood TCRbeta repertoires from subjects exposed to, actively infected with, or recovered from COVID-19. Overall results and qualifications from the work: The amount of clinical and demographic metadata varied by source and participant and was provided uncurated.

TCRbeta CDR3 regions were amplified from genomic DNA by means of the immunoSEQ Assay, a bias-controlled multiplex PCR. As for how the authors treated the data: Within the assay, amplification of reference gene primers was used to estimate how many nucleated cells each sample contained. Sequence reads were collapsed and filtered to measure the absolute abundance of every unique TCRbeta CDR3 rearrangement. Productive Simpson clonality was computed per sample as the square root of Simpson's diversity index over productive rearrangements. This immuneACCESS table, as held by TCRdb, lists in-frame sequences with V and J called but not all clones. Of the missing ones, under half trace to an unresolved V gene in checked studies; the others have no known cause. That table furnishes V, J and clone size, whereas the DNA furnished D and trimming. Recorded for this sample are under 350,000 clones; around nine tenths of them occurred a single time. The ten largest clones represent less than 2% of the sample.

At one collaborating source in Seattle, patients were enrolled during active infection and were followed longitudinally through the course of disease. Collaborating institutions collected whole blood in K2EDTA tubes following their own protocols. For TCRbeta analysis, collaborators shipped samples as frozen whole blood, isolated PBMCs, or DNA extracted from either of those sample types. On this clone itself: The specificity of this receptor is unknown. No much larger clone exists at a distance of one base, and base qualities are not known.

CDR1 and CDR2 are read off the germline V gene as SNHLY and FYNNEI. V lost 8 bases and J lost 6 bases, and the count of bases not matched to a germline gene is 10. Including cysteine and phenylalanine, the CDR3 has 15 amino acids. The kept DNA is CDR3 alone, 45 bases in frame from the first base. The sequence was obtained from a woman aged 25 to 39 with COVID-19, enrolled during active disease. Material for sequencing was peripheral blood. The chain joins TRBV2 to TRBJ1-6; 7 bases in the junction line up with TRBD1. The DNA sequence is TGTGCCAGCGCCGGACAGGACGCGTTTAATTCACCCCTCCACTTT. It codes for CASAGQDAFNSPLHF.